Following are 19 T cell receptor beta chains from one sample sequenced in a study of blood T cell repertoires in COVID-19. TCRdb keeps only in-frame clones here, not all; method: immunoSEQ multiplex PCR. The sample carries 150,000 to 200,000 clones, around 92% recorded once. The material sequenced was peripheral blood. These TCRs come from a man aged 30-40 years with COVID-19, enrolled during active disease.

As concerns this clone: Other DNA sequences in this sample translate to the same CDR3. The chain employs TRBV29-1 and TRBJ1-1; a weak D match, TRBD1 (6 bases). This CDR3 is 13 amino acids long. Trimming took off 3 bases at V and 0 bases at J, with 8 bases between the two ends. The V gene's germline CDR1 is SQVTM and CDR2 ANQGSEA. The CDR3 region has the DNA TGCAGCGTTGACAGGGGATTGAACACTGAAGCTTTCTTT. This codes for CSVDRGLNTEAFF.

This sequence joins TRBV7-2 and TRBJ1-2; no clear D gene. Germline V lookup: CDR1 SGHTA, CDR2 FQGNSA. CDR3 length: 14 residues. Between the trimmed V and J ends, which lost 4 bases and 6 bases, there was a span of 15 bases. This CDR3 is CASSSDGRVDGYTF. The DNA for the CDR3 is TGTGCCAGCAGCTCTGACGGGAGGGTGGATGGCTACACCTTC.

The rearrangement uses TRBV6-5 and TRBJ1-2, with a possible D match to TRBD1 (6 bases). V was trimmed by 4 bases and J by 8 bases, leaving 8 bases between them. CDR3 length: 11 amino acids. Germline V gene data show CDR1 as MNHEY and CDR2 as SVGAGI. In DNA form, the CDR3 reads TGTGCCAGCAGTTCCACAGGGGGCTACACCTTC. Amino acid sequence: CASSSTGGYTF.

V is TRBV7-9 and J is TRBJ2-1, with 9 bases identical to TRBD2. Germline V gene sequence: CDR1 SEHNR, CDR2 FQNEAQ (reference sequence). There are 17 residues in the CDR3. Here the CDR3 reads CADRIPAGGGAENEQFF. CDR3 in DNA: TGTGCAGACAGGATCCCAGCGGGCGGGGGGGCCGAAAATGAGCAGTTCTTC.

V is TRBV7-9 and J is TRBJ1-1; D remains ambiguous. There are 15 residues in the CDR3. Trimming stripped 2 bases from V and 6 bases from J, with 16 bases between. CDR1 is SEHNR and CDR2 is FQNEAQ in the germline V gene (reference sequence). The CDR3 DNA follows: TGTGCCAGCAGCTTAAACCGGGGAGAGTGGGCTGAAGCTTTCTTT. It translates to CASSLNRGEWAEAFF.

This clone has only one observation. The chain recombines TRBV24-1 with TRBJ1-2; D might be TRBD1 (6 bases). The CDR3 is made up of 13 amino acids. Trimming shortened V by 1 base and J by 8 bases, and 10 bases separated the two germline ends. Germline CDR1 reads KGHDR; CDR2 reads SFDVKD. The CDR3 loop is CATSDFTGKGYTF. Written as DNA, the CDR3 is TGTGCCACCAGTGATTTTACAGGGAAAGGCTACACCTTC.

This clone was recorded only once. The chain recombines TRBV18 with TRBJ2-1, with D possibly matching TRBD2 (6 bases). The V end lost 0 bases, the J end lost 14 bases, and 20 bases lay between the germline ends. This CDR3 has 15 amino acids. The V gene's germline CDR1 is KGHSH and CDR2 LQKENI. The CDR3 is CASSPPGLPEIGEFF. In nucleotides, the CDR3 is TGTGCCAGCTCACCACCGGGACTCCCTGAGATAGGGGAGTTCTTC.

CDR3 residues: CASSLAGRTGELFF. DNA for the CDR3: TGTGCCAGCAGCTTAGCGGGGAGGACCGGGGAGCTGTTTTTT. This chain joins TRBV7-3 and TRBJ2-2, with D maybe TRBD2 (6 bases). Per the germline V gene, CDR1 is SGHTA and CDR2 is FQGTGA. The CDR3 runs to 14 residues. V lost 2 bases, J lost 5 bases, and 9 bases lay in between.

The J gene is TRBJ2-5, the V gene TRBV21-1; the table assigns TRBD1, which was not confirmed against the DNA. TRBV21-1 is assigned pseudogene status. This CDR3 spans 13 amino acids. The CDR3, as DNA: TGTGCCAGCAGCGGCAGGGGGCTGGAGACCCAGTACTTC. Translated: CASSGRGLETQYF.

The chain couples TRBV9 to TRBJ2-1; 9 bases agree with TRBD1. The germline gives CDR1 SGDLS, CDR2 YYNGEE. V was clipped by 0 bases and J by 6 bases; unmatched bases: 10. The CDR3 spans 17 residues. For the CDR3, the DNA is TGTGCCAGCAGCGTAGTGGGACAGGGATTAGGAGGCAATGAGCAGTTCTTC. Its protein product is CASSVVGQGLGGNEQFF.

The chain uses TRBV18 and TRBJ2-7; D remains ambiguous. V lost 3 bases and J 2 bases, leaving 8 bases between the germline ends. Germline loops: CDR1 KGHSH, CDR2 LQKENI. The CDR3 sequence is 13 residues long. For the CDR3, the DNA is TGTGCCAGCTCACCCCTTCCCCCCTACGAGCAGTACTTC. It encodes CASSPLPPYEQYF.

The chain links TRBV6-5 to TRBJ2-3; 10 bases line up with TRBD2. CDR3 length: 15 residues. CDR1 is MNHEY and CDR2 is SVGAGI in the germline V gene. After removal of 2 bases from V and 4 bases from J, the junction contained 3 bases not matched to a gene. In nucleotides, the CDR3 is TGTGCCAGCAGTTACAACCTAGCGGGGGCAGATACGCAGTATTTT. Amino acids: CASSYNLAGADTQYF.

This chain links TRBV7-2 with TRBJ2-2; 7 bases line up with TRBD2. V dropped 4 bases and J dropped 6; count of bases not matched to a gene: 8. This CDR3 is 15 amino acids long. Looked up from germline, CDR1 is SGHTA and CDR2 is FQGNSA. The CDR3 DNA is TGTGCCAGCAGCTATGGGGGGACTACATCCGGGGAGCTGTTTTTT. This sequence encodes CASSYGGTTSGELFF.

This clone appeared many times. This sample also contains other DNA sequences that code for the same CDR3. This chain connects TRBV30 to TRBJ2-7, with 8 nucleotides matching TRBD2. Per germline, CDR1 GTSNPN and CDR2 SVGIG (reference sequence). With 2 bases clipped from V and 4 bases from J, the junction kept 4 bases outside the gene matches. The CDR3 is made up of 13 amino acids. Here the CDR3 DNA reads TGTGCCTGGAGTAGCGGGAGCTTATACGAGCAGTACTTC. It specifies CAWSSGSLYEQYF.

V and J are TRBV11-1 and TRBJ2-1; 11 bases line up with TRBD2. The J segment lost 6 bases and the V segment lost 1 base, leaving 2 bases of the junction unmatched. This CDR3 comprises 15 residues. CDR1 is SGHAT, CDR2 FQDESV, per germline (reference sequence). CDR3 nucleotides: TGTGCCAGCAGCTTAGGAGGGACTAGCGGCAATGAGCAGTTCTTC. It specifies CASSLGGTSGNEQFF.

This chain connects TRBV2 to TRBJ2-3; maybe TRBD1 (6 bases). In germline, CDR1 is SNHLY, CDR2 FYNNEI. This CDR3 is built from 16 residues. The germline V and J ends were trimmed by 6 bases and 4 bases, with 20 bases remaining between them. The DNA of the CDR3 is TGTGCCAGCAGACTGAACAGGGATGGGTTTTCAGATACGCAGTATTTT. It yields the protein CASRLNRDGFSDTQYF.

This clone was seen once. The V gene is TRBV7-2, the J gene TRBJ2-5; 7 bases are shared with TRBD2. CDR3 length: 18 amino acids. The V gene's germline CDR1 is SGHTA and CDR2 FQGNSA. The V segment lost 1 base and the J segment 0 bases; nucleotides outside the gene matches: 11. The CDR3 sequence is CASSLVAGAEGYQETQYF. The CDR3, as DNA: TGTGCCAGCAGCTTAGTGGCGGGAGCAGAGGGTTACCAAGAGACCCAGTACTTC.

The chain recombines TRBV9 with TRBJ1-6; no reliable D call. The CDR3 contains 16 residues. V was clipped by 0 bases and J by 10 bases, with 17 bases between them. CDR1 SGDLS and CDR2 YYNGEE come from the germline V gene. In nucleotides, the CDR3 is TGTGCCAGCAGCGTAGGCTGGAATACAGCAGACTCACCCCTCCACTTT. This gives the protein CASSVGWNTADSPLHF.

The chain combines TRBV4-2 with TRBJ1-1; 7 bases line up with TRBD1. This CDR3 has 16 residues. The trim removed 3 bases at V and 1 base at J, leaving 8 bases unmatched. Germline CDR1 reads LGHNA; CDR2 reads YNFKEQ. The DNA for the CDR3 is TGTGCCAGCAGCCAGAAGACAGGGTTTAGGAACACTGAAGCTTTCTTT. The encoded protein is CASSQKTGFRNTEAFF.